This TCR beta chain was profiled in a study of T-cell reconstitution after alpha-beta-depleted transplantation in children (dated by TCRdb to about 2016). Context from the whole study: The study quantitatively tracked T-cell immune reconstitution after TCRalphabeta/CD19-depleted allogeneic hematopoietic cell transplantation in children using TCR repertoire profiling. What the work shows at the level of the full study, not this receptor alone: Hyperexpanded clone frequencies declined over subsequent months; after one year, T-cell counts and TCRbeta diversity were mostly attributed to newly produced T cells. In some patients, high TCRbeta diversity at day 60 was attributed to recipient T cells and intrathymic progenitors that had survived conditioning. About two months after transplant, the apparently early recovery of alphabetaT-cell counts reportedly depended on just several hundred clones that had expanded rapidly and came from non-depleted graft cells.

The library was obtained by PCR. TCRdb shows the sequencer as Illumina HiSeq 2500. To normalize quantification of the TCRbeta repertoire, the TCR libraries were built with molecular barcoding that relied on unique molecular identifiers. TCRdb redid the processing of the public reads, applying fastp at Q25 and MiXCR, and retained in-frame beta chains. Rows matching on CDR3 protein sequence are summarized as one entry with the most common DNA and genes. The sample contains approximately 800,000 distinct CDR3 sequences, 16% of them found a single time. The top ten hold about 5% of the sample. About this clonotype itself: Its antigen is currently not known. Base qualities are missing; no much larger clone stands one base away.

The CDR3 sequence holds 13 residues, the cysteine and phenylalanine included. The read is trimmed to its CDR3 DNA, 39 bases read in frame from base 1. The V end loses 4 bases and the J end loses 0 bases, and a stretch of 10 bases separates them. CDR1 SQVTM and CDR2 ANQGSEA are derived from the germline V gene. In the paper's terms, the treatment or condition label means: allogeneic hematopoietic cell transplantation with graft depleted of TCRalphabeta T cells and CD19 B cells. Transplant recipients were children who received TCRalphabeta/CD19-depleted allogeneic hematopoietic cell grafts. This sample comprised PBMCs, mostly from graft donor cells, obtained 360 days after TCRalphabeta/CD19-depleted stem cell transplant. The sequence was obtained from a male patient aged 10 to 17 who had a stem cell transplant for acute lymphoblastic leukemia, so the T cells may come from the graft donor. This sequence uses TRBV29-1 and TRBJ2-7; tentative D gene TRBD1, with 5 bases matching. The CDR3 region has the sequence CSVVGVHSYEQYF. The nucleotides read TGCAGCGTTGTAGGGGTCCACTCCTACGAGCAGTACTTC.